The subject of this entry is one T cell receptor (beta chain). The antigen is undetermined. A second PCR of about 7 to 11 cycles used a sample-barcoded 5' primer and a J-beta primer mix. TCRdb processed the 5' RACE reads anew with MiXCR; each CDR3 protein has one entry. The data show hundreds of thousands of distinct CDR3 sequences, roughly 50% seen once. This CDR3 is 17 amino acids long. The sample is drawn from a study of blood T cells in healthy people across ages. Regarding the study as a whole: Among long-lived donors, naive CD4+ cells were more numerous and diversity higher than in aged donors.

Caucasian individuals from Russia who were healthy and aged roughly 6 to 95 acted as donors. They isolated at least 7 million PBMCs from each sample. The chain carries TRBV21-1 and TRBJ2-1; the table's D call, TRBD1, has no DNA check behind it. TRBV21-1 is a pseudogene segment. The TCR comes from a man in his sixties in good health. Material: blood. DNA of the CDR3: TGTGCCAGCGGTCACACCCCCAGGGCAGCGTCCTACAATGAGCAGTTCTTC. Translating gives CASGHTPRAASYNEQFF.